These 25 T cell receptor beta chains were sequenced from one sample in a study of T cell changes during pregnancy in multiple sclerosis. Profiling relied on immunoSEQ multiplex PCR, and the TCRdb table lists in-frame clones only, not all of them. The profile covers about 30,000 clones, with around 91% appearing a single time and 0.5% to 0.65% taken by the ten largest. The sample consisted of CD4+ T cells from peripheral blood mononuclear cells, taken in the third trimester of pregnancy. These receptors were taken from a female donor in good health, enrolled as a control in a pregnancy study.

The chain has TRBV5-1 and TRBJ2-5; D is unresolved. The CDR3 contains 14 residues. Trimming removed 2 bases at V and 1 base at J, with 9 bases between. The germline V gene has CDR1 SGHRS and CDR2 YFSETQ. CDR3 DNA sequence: TGCGCCAGCAGCTTAGTGGGCTTCCAAGAGACCCAGTACTTC. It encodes CASSLVGFQETQYF.

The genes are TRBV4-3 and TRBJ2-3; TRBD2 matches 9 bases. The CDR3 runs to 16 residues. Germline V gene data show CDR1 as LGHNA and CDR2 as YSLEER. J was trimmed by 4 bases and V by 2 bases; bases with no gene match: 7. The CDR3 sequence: CASSQFGGGVADTQYF. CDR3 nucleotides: TGCGCCAGCAGCCAATTTGGCGGGGGGGTCGCAGATACGCAGTATTTT.

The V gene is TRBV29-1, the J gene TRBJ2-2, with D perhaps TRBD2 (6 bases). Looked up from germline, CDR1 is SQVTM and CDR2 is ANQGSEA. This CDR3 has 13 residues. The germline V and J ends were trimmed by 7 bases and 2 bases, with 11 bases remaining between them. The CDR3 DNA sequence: TGCAGCGCCCGGGACTCTAACACCGGGGAGCTGTTTTTT. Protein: CSARDSNTGELFF.

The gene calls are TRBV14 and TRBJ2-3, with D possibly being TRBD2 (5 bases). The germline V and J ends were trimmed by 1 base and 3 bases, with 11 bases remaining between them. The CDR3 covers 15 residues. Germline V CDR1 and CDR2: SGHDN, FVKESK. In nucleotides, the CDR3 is TGTGCCAGCAGCCAAGGGTTCGGAGGTACAGATACGCAGTATTTT. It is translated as CASSQGFGGTDTQYF.

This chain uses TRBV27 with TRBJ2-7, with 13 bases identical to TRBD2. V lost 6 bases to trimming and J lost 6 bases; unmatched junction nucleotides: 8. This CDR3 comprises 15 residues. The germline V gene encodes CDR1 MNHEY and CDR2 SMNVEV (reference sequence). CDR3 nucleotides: TGTGCCAGCAGGGGGGCGGGACTAGCGGGGACCGAGCAGTACTTC. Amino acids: CASRGAGLAGTEQYF.

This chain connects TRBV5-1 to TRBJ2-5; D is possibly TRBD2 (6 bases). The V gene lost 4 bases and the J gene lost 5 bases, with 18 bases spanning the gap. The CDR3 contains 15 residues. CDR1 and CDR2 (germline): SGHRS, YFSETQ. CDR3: CASSPGLGGRETQYF. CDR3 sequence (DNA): TGCGCCAGCAGCCCCGGACTGGGTGGGAGGGAGACCCAGTACTTC.

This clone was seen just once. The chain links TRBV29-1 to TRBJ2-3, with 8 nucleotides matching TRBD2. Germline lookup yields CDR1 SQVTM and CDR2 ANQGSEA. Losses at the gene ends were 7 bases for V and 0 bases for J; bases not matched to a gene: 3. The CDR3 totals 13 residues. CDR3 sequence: CSGLAGSTDTQYF. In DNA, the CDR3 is TGCAGCGGGTTAGCGGGGAGCACAGATACGCAGTATTTT.

In nucleotides, the CDR3 is TGTGCCAGCCGCGGGAGGGCCCTTAGCACAGATACGCAGTATTTT. It encodes CASRGRALSTDTQYF. This sequence joins TRBV27 and TRBJ2-3; TRBD2 matches at 9 bases. CDR3 length: 15 residues. The J segment lost 0 bases and the V segment lost 8 bases, leaving 6 bases of the junction unmatched. Germline lookup yields CDR1 MNHEY and CDR2 SMNVEV (reference sequence).

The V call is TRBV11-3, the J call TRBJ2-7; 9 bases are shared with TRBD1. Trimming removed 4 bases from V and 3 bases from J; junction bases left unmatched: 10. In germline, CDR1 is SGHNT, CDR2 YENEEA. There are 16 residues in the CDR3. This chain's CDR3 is CASSYQISGQGYEQYF. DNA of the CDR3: TGTGCCAGCAGCTACCAAATCTCGGGACAGGGCTACGAGCAGTACTTC.

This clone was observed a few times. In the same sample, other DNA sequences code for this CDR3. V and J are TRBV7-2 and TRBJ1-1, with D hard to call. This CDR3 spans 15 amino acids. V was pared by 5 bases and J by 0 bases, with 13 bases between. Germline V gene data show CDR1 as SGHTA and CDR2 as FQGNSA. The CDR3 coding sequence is TGTGCCAGCAGCCTCAGGCGAACTCTGAACACTGAAGCTTTCTTT. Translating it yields CASSLRRTLNTEAFF. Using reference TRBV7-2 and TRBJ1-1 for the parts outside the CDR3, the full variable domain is GAGVSQSPSNKVTEKGKDVELRCDPISGHTALYWYRQSLGQGLEFLIYFQGNSAPDKSGLPSDRFSAERTGGSVSTLTIQRTQQEDSAVYLCASSLRRTLNTEAFFGQGTRLTVV.

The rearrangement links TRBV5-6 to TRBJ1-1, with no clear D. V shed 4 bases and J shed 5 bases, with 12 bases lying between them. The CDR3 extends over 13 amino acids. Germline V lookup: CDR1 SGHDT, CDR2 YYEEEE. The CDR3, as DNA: TGTGCCAGCAGCGTCGGAGCTGGAACTGAAGCTTTCTTT. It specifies CASSVGAGTEAFF.

CDR3 DNA: TGTGCCAGCAGTCCACAGGGTTTTCAATCCCAGCATTTT. This encodes CASSPQGFQSQHF. J is TRBJ1-5 and V is TRBV6-5; perhaps TRBD1 as D (6 bases). Per germline, CDR1 MNHEY and CDR2 SVGAGI. The V gene lost 5 bases and the J gene lost 11 bases, with 16 bases spanning the gap. The CDR3 contains 13 residues.

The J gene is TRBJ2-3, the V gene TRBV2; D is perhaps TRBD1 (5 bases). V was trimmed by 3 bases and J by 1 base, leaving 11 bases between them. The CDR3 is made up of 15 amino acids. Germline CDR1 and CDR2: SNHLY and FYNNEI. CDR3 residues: CASSEQGGGTDTQYF. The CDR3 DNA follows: TGTGCCAGCAGTGAGCAGGGTGGGGGCACAGATACGCAGTATTTT.

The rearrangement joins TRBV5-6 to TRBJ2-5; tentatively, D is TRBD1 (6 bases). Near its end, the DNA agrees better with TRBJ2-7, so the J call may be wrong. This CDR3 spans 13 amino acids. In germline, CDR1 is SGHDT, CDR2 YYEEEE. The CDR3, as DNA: TGTGCCAGCAGCGGGACACACTCCTACGAGCAGTACTTC. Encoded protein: CASSGTHSYEQYF.

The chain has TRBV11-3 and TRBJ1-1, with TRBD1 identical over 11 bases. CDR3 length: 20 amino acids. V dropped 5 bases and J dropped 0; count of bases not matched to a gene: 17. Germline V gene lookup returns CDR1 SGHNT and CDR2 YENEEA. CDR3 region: CASSTSKGTGGTRVNTEAFF. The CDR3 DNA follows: TGTGCCAGCAGCACCTCGAAGGGGACAGGGGGTACCCGGGTGAACACTGAAGCTTTCTTT. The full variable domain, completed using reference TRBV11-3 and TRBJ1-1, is EAGVVQSPRYKIIEKKQPVAFWCNPISGHNTLYWYLQNLGQGPELLIRYENEEAVDDSQLPKDRFSAERLKGVDSTLKIQPAELGDSAVYLCASSTSKGTGGTRVNTEAFFGQGTRLTVV.

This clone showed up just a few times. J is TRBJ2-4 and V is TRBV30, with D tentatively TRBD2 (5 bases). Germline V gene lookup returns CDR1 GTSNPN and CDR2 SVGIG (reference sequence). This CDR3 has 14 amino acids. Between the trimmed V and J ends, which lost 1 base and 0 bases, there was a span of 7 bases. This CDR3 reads CAWSEGRAKNIQYF. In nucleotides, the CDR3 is TGTGCCTGGAGTGAAGGGAGAGCCAAAAACATTCAGTACTTC.

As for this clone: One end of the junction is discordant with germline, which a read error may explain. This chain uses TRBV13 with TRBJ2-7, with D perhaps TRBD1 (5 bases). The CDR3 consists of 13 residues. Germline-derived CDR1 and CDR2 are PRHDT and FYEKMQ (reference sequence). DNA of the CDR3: TGTGCCAGCAGCGTAGGTAGGGGCTACGAGCAGTACTTC. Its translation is CASSVGRGYEQYF. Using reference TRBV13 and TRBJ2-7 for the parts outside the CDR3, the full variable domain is AAGVIQSPRHLIKEKRETATLKCYPIPRHDTVYWYQQGPGQDPQFLISFYEKMQSDKGSIPDRFSAQQFSDYHSELNMSSLELGDSALYFCASSVGRGYEQYFGPGTRLTVT.

The CDR3 loop is CAIETSGGVTDTQYF. The CDR3 DNA sequence: TGTGCCATAGAGACTAGCGGAGGGGTCACAGATACGCAGTATTTT. The chain links TRBV2 to TRBJ2-3, with 9 bases matching TRBD2. Per germline, CDR1 SNHLY and CDR2 FYNNEI. CDR3 size: 15 residues. V shed 10 bases, J shed 2 bases, and the junction held 10 bases outside the gene matches. Filled out from reference TRBV2 and TRBJ2-3, the complete variable domain reads EPEVTQTPSHQVTQMGQEVILRCVPISNHLYFYWYRQILGQKVEFLVSFYNNEISEKSEIFDDQFSVERPDGSNFTLKIRSTKLEDSAMYFCAIETSGGVTDTQYFGPGTRLTVL.

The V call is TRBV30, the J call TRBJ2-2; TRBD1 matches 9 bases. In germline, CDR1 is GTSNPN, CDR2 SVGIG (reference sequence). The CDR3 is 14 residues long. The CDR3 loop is CARTGTGRTGELFF. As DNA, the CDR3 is TGTGCTCGAACCGGGACAGGGAGAACCGGGGAGCTGTTTTTT.

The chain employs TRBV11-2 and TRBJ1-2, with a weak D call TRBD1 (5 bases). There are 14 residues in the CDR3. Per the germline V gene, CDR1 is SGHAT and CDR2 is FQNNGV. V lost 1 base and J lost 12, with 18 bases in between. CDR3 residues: CASSLGSGARGDTF. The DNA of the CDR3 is TGTGCCAGCAGCTTAGGGTCCGGCGCCCGGGGGGACACCTTC.

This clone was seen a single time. The CDR3 coding sequence is TGTGCCAGCATAGACCGAGGGGGGGCCTACGAGCAGTACTTC. Residues: CASIDRGGAYEQYF. The rearrangement links TRBV7-2 to TRBJ2-7, with D tentatively TRBD2 (7 bases). V was cut by 7 bases and J by 2 bases, with 15 bases left in between. This CDR3 comprises 14 residues. CDR1 is SGHTA and CDR2 is FQGNSA in the germline V gene. Full variable domain (rest looked up from reference TRBV7-2 and TRBJ2-7): GAGVSQSPSNKVTEKGKDVELRCDPISGHTALYWYRQSLGQGLEFLIYFQGNSAPDKSGLPSDRFSAERTGGSVSTLTIQRTQQEDSAVYLCASIDRGGAYEQYFGPGTRLTVT.

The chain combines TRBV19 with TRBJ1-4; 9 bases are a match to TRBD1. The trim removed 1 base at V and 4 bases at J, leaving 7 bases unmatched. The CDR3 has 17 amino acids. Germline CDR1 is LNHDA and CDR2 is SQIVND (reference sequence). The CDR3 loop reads CASSIVTGGEGNEKLFF. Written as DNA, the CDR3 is TGTGCCAGTAGTATAGTCACAGGGGGCGAGGGTAATGAAAAACTGTTTTTT.

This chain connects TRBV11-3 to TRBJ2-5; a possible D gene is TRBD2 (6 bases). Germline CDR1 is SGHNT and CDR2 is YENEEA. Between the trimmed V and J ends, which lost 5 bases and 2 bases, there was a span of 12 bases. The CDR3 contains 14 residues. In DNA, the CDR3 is TGTGCCAGCAGCCTCGAGCGGGCTCAAGAGACCCAGTACTTC. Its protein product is CASSLERAQETQYF. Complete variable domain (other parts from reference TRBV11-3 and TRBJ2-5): EAGVVQSPRYKIIEKKQPVAFWCNPISGHNTLYWYLQNLGQGPELLIRYENEEAVDDSQLPKDRFSAERLKGVDSTLKIQPAELGDSAVYLCASSLERAQETQYFGPGTRLLVL.

CDR3 DNA sequence: TGTGCCAGCAGTTCAAGGACAGGGTCGACTGGGGCCAACGTCCTGACTTTC. Amino acids: CASSSRTGSTGANVLTF. This chain joins TRBV27 and TRBJ2-6; 8 bases align to TRBD1. The V gene's germline CDR1 is MNHEY and CDR2 SMNVEV (reference sequence). CDR3 length: 17 amino acids. V lost 4 bases and J lost 2; bases outside the gene matches: 7.

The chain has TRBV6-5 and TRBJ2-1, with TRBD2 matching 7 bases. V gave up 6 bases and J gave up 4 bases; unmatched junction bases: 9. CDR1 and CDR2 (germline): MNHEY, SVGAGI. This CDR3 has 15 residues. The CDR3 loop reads CASRHGLADYNEQFF. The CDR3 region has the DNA TGTGCCAGCAGGCACGGGCTAGCGGATTACAATGAGCAGTTCTTC.